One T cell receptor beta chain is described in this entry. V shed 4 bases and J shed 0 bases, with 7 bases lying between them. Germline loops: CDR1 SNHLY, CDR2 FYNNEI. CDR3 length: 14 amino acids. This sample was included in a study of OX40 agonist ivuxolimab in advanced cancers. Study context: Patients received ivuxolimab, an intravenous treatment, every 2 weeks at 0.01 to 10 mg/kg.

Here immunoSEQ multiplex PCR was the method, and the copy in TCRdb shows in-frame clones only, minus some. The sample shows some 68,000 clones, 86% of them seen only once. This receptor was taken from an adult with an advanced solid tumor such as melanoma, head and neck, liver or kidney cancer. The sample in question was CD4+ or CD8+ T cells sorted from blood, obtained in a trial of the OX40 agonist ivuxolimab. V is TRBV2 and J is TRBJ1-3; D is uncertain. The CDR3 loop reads CASSAWYSGNTIYF. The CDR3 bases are TGTGCCAGCAGTGCTTGGTACTCTGGAAACACCATATATTTT.